One sample yielded the 23 T cell receptor beta chains listed below, sequenced in a study of tumor-infiltrating lymphocytes in oesophageal squamous cell carcinoma. TCRdb processed the PCR reads anew with MiXCR; each CDR3 protein has one entry. The sample contains more than 10,000 distinct CDR3 sequences, roughly half of which appear only once. The sequenced sample consisted of normal esophageal tissue next to the tumor. The receptors were sampled from a male donor with esophageal squamous cell carcinoma.

V is TRBV6-2 or TRBV6-3 and J is TRBJ1-4; D gene uncertain. Germline V lookup: CDR1 MNHEY, CDR2 SVGEGT. Trimming pared 2 bases from V and 13 bases from J, leaving 14 bases between. The CDR3 runs to 13 residues. The CDR3 DNA reads TGTGCCAGCAGTTACCCCGCGGCCCCTGGACTGTTTTTT. Amino acid sequence: CASSYPAAPGLFF.

In its sample, this clonotype ranks as medium-sized. The chain has TRBV7-9 and TRBJ1-2; D might be TRBD1 (5 bases). V lost 2 bases and J lost 5, with 12 bases in between. The germline CDR1 and CDR2 sequences are SEHNR and FQNEAQ (reference sequence). The CDR3 is 14 amino acids. The CDR3 nucleotides read TGTGCCAGCAGCTTAAGAGGGGAGGCGTATGGCTACACCTTC. This encodes CASSLRGEAYGYTF. Complete variable domain (other parts from reference TRBV7-9 and TRBJ1-2): DTGVSQNPRHKITKRGQNVTFRCDPISEHNRLYWYRQTLGQGPEFLTYFQNEAQLEKSRLLSDRFSAERPKGSFSTLEIQRTEQGDSAMYLCASSLRGEAYGYTFGSGTRLTVV.

The chain links TRBV7-2 to TRBJ2-1; 7 bases fit TRBD1. V gave up 0 bases and J gave up 4 bases; unmatched junction bases: 3. The length of the CDR3 is 15 residues. Per germline, CDR1 SGHTA and CDR2 FQGNSA. The chain's CDR3 is CASSLAGTDYNEQFF. CDR3 DNA: TGTGCCAGCAGCTTAGCGGGGACAGATTACAATGAGCAGTTCTTC.

V usage is TRBV18 and J usage is TRBJ2-1; 7 positions match TRBD2. Near its end, the DNA agrees better with TRBJ2-7, so the J call may be wrong. The CDR3 runs to 14 residues. Germline loops: CDR1 KGHSH, CDR2 LQKENI. CDR3 in amino acids: CASSPPVREDEQYF. The CDR3 nucleotides read TGTGCCAGCTCACCACCGGTACGGGAGGATGAGCAGTACTTC.

In this sample, this clonotype turned up once. This chain connects TRBV4-1 to TRBJ2-5; possibly TRBD1 or TRBD2 for D (5 bases each). The DNA end is a closer match to TRBJ2-7, so the J assignment may be wrong. Germline V gene lookup returns CDR1 MGHRA and CDR2 YSYEKL. The CDR3 spans 14 residues. The CDR3 sequence: CASSHRDATYEQYF. The CDR3 region has the DNA TGCGCCAGCAGCCACAGGGACGCCACCTACGAGCAGTACTTC.

This clonotype was detected ten times or more. The V and J genes are TRBV7-2 and TRBJ2-1, with 10 bases fitting TRBD2. This CDR3 has 15 amino acids. Germline V gives CDR1 SGHTA, CDR2 FQGNSA. The V segment lost 5 bases and the J segment 5 bases; nucleotides outside the gene matches: 6. CDR3 amino acids: CASSVTSGVNNEQFF. In nucleotides, the CDR3 is TGTGCCAGCAGCGTCACTAGCGGGGTTAACAATGAGCAGTTCTTC.

The V and J genes are TRBV6-1 and TRBJ2-1, with TRBD2 identical over 12 bases. The CDR3 extends over 18 amino acids. Unmatched junction bases numbered 13, after V lost 6 bases and J lost 4 bases. Germline values: CDR1 MNHNS, CDR2 SASEGT. This CDR3 reads CASSAGQILAGGYNEQFF. The CDR3 nucleotides are TGTGCCAGCAGCGCCGGACAGATACTAGCGGGAGGATACAATGAGCAGTTCTTC.

By share of the sample, this clonotype is medium-sized (0.01 to 0.1%). Possible read error: a much larger clone is one base away. V and J are TRBV7-2 and TRBJ2-7; perhaps TRBD2 as D (6 bases). In germline, CDR1 is SGHTA, CDR2 FQGNSA. The V end lost 5 bases, the J end lost 7 bases, and 18 bases lay between the germline ends. The CDR3 consists of 14 residues. CDR3 in DNA: TGTGCCAGCAGCCCAGACAGCGGGTCTGGTGAGCAGTACTTC. Translated, it gives CASSPDSGSGEQYF.

The rearrangement joins TRBV7-3 to TRBJ2-3; the match to TRBD1 covers 10 bases. Losses at the gene ends were 4 bases for V and 4 bases for J; bases not matched to a gene: 8. The CDR3 sequence is 16 residues long. From germline, CDR1 is SGHTA and CDR2 FQGTGA. Written as DNA, the CDR3 is TGTGCCAGCAGCTGGGAACCGGGACAGGGGTCAGATACGCAGTATTTT. This encodes CASSWEPGQGSDTQYF.

V is TRBV12-3 or TRBV12-4 and J is TRBJ1-1, with no clear D. The V end lost 5 bases, the J end lost 1 base, and 11 bases lay between the germline ends. CDR3 length: 14 amino acids. The CDR3 protein is CASSGRTANTEAFF. CDR3 sequence (DNA): TGTGCCAGCAGTGGGAGGACGGCGAACACTGAAGCTTTCTTT.

This sequence joins TRBV6-8 and TRBJ2-7; D remains ambiguous. The J call could be wrong; TRBJ2-1 is a better fit for the DNA end. This CDR3 contains 12 residues. Germline V CDR1 and CDR2: MNHGY, SAAAGT. The CDR3: CASSSELYEQFF. The CDR3 nucleotides read TGTGCCAGCAGTTCCGAGTTATACGAGCAGTTCTTC.

Points on this clonotype: At one of its ends the junction is not consistent with the germline gene, which may arise from a read error. V is TRBV7-6 and J is TRBJ2-3, with D possibly being TRBD1 (6 bases). The assigned J gene may be wrong: the sequence end matches TRBJ2-5 better. Germline lookup yields CDR1 SGHVS and CDR2 FNYEAQ. CDR3 length: 14 residues. Here the CDR3 reads CASSLVGGSETQYF. The CDR3 DNA sequence: TGTGCTAGCAGCTTAGTAGGGGGTTCAGAGACCCAGTACTTC.

CDR3 residues: CAISALVTYEQYF. In DNA, the CDR3 is TGTGCCATCAGCGCACTTGTTACCTACGAGCAGTACTTC. The V and J genes are TRBV10-3 and TRBJ2-5, with D unresolved. TRBJ2-7 matches the DNA end more closely, so the J call is doubtful. Germline loops: CDR1 ENHRY, CDR2 SYGVKD. The CDR3 has 13 amino acids.

The V call is TRBV5-1, the J call TRBJ1-4; D is perhaps TRBD1 (6 bases). Trimming removed 5 bases at V and 7 bases at J, with 15 bases between. This CDR3 comprises 14 residues. Germline V gene lookup returns CDR1 SGHRS and CDR2 YFSETQ. The CDR3 bases are TGCGCCAGCAGACCCGCAACAGGGTTTGAAAAACTGTTTTTT. Translating gives CASRPATGFEKLFF.

This clonotype was counted only a few times. This chain uses TRBV27 with TRBJ1-3; D unclear. V dropped 3 bases and J dropped 0 bases, with 6 bases sitting between them. Germline lookup yields CDR1 MNHEY and CDR2 SMNVEV (reference sequence). The CDR3 is 14 amino acids. The CDR3 loop reads CASSLSFSGNTIYF. In DNA, the CDR3 is TGTGCCAGCAGTTTGTCTTTCTCTGGAAACACCATATATTTT.

This clonotype was recorded once. The chain recombines TRBV7-9 with TRBJ1-3; no firm D call. The CDR3 loop spans 15 amino acids. Germline lookup yields CDR1 SEHNR and CDR2 FQNEAQ (reference sequence). V dropped 2 bases and J dropped 0 bases, with 8 bases sitting between them. CDR3: CASSLWGSSGNTIYF. CDR3 bases: TGTGCCAGCAGCTTATGGGGAAGCTCTGGAAACACCATATATTTT.

By proportion, this clonotype is medium-sized (0.01 to 0.1%). J is TRBJ1-1 and V is TRBV12-3 or TRBV12-4, with 8 bases identical to TRBD1. With V trimmed by 6 bases and J by 0 bases, 9 bases remained unmatched. This CDR3 region has 16 residues. As DNA, the CDR3 is TGTGCCAGCAGCACGGACAGGGCTAAGATGAACACTGAAGCTTTCTTT. Its translation is CASSTDRAKMNTEAFF.

This clonotype was counted once. V gene TRBV7-6 combines with J gene TRBJ2-5; 8 bases line up with TRBD1. CDR1 and CDR2 from the germline V gene are SGHVS and FNYEAQ. The CDR3 runs 13 residues. The V and J ends lost 6 bases and 5 bases, in that order; junction bases with no gene match: 5. The CDR3 nucleotides read TGTGCCAGCAGTGGACAGGGCGGGGAGACCCAGTACTTC. Translated, it gives CASSGQGGETQYF.

Of note for this clonotype: As the CDR3 is not closed by the conserved phenylalanine or tryptophan, this likely results from a read error. The DNA is omitted, as the CDR3 cannot be located on it reliably, and the CDR3 follows TCRdb's listing. The gene calls are TRBV7-9 and TRBJ2-7; TRBD1 is the table's D call, not checked against the DNA. 18 amino acids form the CDR3, both terminal residues included. Germline V lookup: CDR1 SEHNR, CDR2 FQNEAQ (reference sequence). The CDR3 reads CASSLAEWTANYGYTFGS.

The table lists this clonotype with a few counts. The DNA of the CDR3 is TGTGCCAGCTCACCAACCCAGGGGGCAGATACGCAGTATTTT. Translated: CASSPTQGADTQYF. The gene calls are TRBV18 and TRBJ2-3, with 7 bases lining up with TRBD1. This CDR3 contains 14 residues. Germline V gene sequence: CDR1 KGHSH, CDR2 LQKENI. V trimming: 2 bases; J trimming: 4 bases; junction bases outside the gene matches: 3.

The chain joins TRBV7-2 to TRBJ2-6; no reliable D call. The end of the DNA is better explained by TRBJ2-7, so the J call may be wrong. This CDR3 spans 13 amino acids. Germline CDR1 SGHTA, CDR2 FQGNSA. As DNA, the CDR3 is TGTGCCAGCAGCTCCCTCCGTTGGGACGAGCAGTACTTC. Encoded protein: CASSSLRWDEQYF.

J is TRBJ2-5 and V is TRBV6-1; weak D call: TRBD1 (6 bases). The J call is doubtful: the DNA matches TRBJ2-1 better. The CDR3 loop spans 14 amino acids. Looked up from germline, CDR1 is MNHNS and CDR2 is SASEGT. CDR3 protein: CASTLRGFWNEQFF. The CDR3 nucleotides are TGTGCCAGCACCCTTAGGGGGTTCTGGAATGAGCAGTTCTTC.

The CDR3 spells CASSLLRPDTQYF. The DNA of the CDR3 is TGTGCCAGCAGTTTATTACGGCCAGATACGCAGTATTTT. The chain carries TRBV12-3 or TRBV12-4 and TRBJ2-3; D uncertain. V shed 2 bases and J shed 4 bases, with 7 bases lying between them. This CDR3 has 13 residues.